This T cell receptor beta chain was sequenced in a study of cytomegalovirus exposure and HLA in healthy donors. Germline CDR1 reads KGHSH; CDR2 reads LQKENI. Trimming took 6 bases from V and 3 from J, leaving 15 bases between them. This CDR3 is built from 14 residues. This PCR relied on a set of 60 Vbeta primers and 13 Jbeta primers. Sequenced by immunoSEQ multiplex PCR; TCRdb stores in-frame clones only, minus some. The profile shows 150,000 to 200,000 clones, roughly 79% of them singletons. This clonotype originated in a male donor in good health and CMV-seropositive. The chain is built from TRBV18 and TRBJ2-7, with D uncertain. The specimen was PBMCs. The CDR3 loop reads CASSEPWSLYEQYF. The CDR3 region has the DNA TGTGCCAGCTCCGAGCCTTGGTCCCTCTACGAGCAGTACTTC. Full variable domain (remainder filled in from reference TRBV18 and TRBJ2-7): NAGVMQNPRHLVRRRGQEARLRCSPMKGHSHVYWYRQLPEEGLKFMVYLQKENIIDESGMPKERFSAEFPKEGPSILRIQQVVRGDSAAYFCASSEPWSLYEQYFGPGTRLTVT.